This entry lists 16 T cell receptor beta chains sequenced from one sample in a study. TCRdb re-called the 5' RACE reads through MiXCR, storing one row per CDR3 protein. The sample shows fewer than 8,500 distinct CDR3 sequences, approximately 67% of them seen only once. The sequenced sample was tumor-infiltrating naive CD4+ T cells sorted from the breast tumor. Subset: naive CD4+ T cells, CD4+CD45RA+CD25-. These receptors were obtained from a female donor with breast cancer.

The count of this clonotype is one. V is TRBV20-1 and J is TRBJ2-3; 10 nucleotides agree with TRBD2. Per germline, CDR1 DFQATT and CDR2 SNEGSKA (reference sequence). The trim removed 6 bases at V and 0 bases at J, leaving 3 bases unmatched. CDR3 length equals 14 residues. In DNA form, the CDR3 reads TGCAGTGCAAGGACTAGCGGTAGCACAGATACGCAGTATTTT. This encodes CSARTSGSTDTQYF.

This clonotype was seen once. V usage is TRBV9 and J usage is TRBJ2-7; 7 bases map to TRBD1. The germline gives CDR1 SGDLS, CDR2 YYNGEE. V lost 2 bases to trimming and J lost 4 bases; unmatched junction nucleotides: 3. The CDR3 spans 13 residues. CDR3 sequence: CASSVSGGYEQYF. In nucleotides, the CDR3 is TGTGCCAGCAGCGTGTCAGGGGGTTACGAGCAGTACTTC.

This chain connects TRBV7-2 to TRBJ2-1; 9 bases map to TRBD2. This CDR3 has 16 amino acids. Germline V gives CDR1 SGHTA, CDR2 FQGNSA. Losses at the gene ends were 1 base for V and 8 bases for J; bases not matched to a gene: 9. CDR3 in DNA: TGTGCCAGCAGCTTAGGGCCCAGCGGGAGGTTCGATGAGCAGTTCTTC. Encoded protein: CASSLGPSGRFDEQFF.

This clonotype was found a few times. This chain links TRBV20-1 with TRBJ2-7; 8 bases agree with TRBD1. The CDR3 is 16 amino acids. The V gene's germline CDR1 is DFQATT and CDR2 SNEGSKA (reference sequence). V trimming: 1 base; J trimming: 0 bases; junction bases outside the gene matches: 8. CDR3: CSARGGMGTGSYEQYF. Written as DNA, the CDR3 is TGCAGTGCTAGAGGGGGGATGGGGACAGGCTCCTACGAGCAGTACTTC.

This clonotype has more than one count but fewer than ten. This chain uses TRBV4-1 with TRBJ2-5, with 10 bases fitting TRBD1. After removal of 0 bases from V and 7 bases from J, the junction contained 8 bases not matched to a gene. This CDR3 spans 16 amino acids. Germline CDR1 is MGHRA and CDR2 is YSYEKL. CDR3 sequence reads: CASSQDSTGGVVTQYF. The CDR3 DNA reads TGCGCCAGCAGCCAAGATTCGACAGGGGGCGTCGTGACCCAGTACTTC.

The genes are TRBV6-5 and TRBJ1-2, with D uncertain. The CDR3 is 16 amino acids. Germline values: CDR1 MNHEY, CDR2 SVGAGI. The germline V and J ends were trimmed by 5 bases and 4 bases, with 20 bases remaining between them. CDR3 amino acids: CASSTRSTLWGYGYTF. For the CDR3, the DNA is TGTGCCAGCAGTACTCGGTCGACTCTCTGGGGCTATGGCTACACCTTC.

In its sample, this clonotype was seen a few times. The CDR3 protein is CASSLMTGAYNEQFF. The CDR3 nucleotides read TGTGCCAGCAGTTTAATGACGGGGGCCTACAATGAGCAGTTCTTC. The gene calls are TRBV12-3 or TRBV12-4 and TRBJ2-1, with D possibly matching TRBD2 (6 bases). The CDR3 has 15 amino acids. Trimming took off 2 bases at V and 2 bases at J, with 10 bases between the two ends.

Concerning this clonotype: One end of the junction fails to match germline, which may point to a read error. The CDR3 loop is CASSLHTNSGNTIYF. Written as DNA, the CDR3 is TGTGCTAGCAGCTTACACACCAACTCTGGAAACACCATATATTTT. The J gene is TRBJ1-3, the V gene TRBV7-6; D is unresolved. The germline gives CDR1 SGHVS, CDR2 FNYEAQ. The CDR3 spans 15 residues.

The chain recombines TRBV3-1 with TRBJ1-6; D is perhaps TRBD1 (5 bases). The CDR3 consists of 14 residues. Germline CDR1 reads LGHDT; CDR2 reads YNNKEL (reference sequence). V lost 4 bases, J lost 8 bases, and 12 bases lay in between. CDR3 DNA: TGTGCCAGCAGCCCTACCGCCAGGGATTCACCCCTCCACTTT. This sequence encodes CASSPTARDSPLHF.

The rearrangement links TRBV10-3 to TRBJ2-1, with 14 bases lining up with TRBD2. The CDR3 is 14 amino acids. Unmatched junction bases numbered 8, after V lost 11 bases and J lost 8 bases. Germline loops: CDR1 ENHRY, CDR2 SYGVKD. CDR3 bases: TGTGCCGCCCGACCGGGACTAGCGGGGGATGAGCAGTTCTTC. Protein: CAARPGLAGDEQFF.

CDR3 DNA: TGTGCCAGCAGGGACAGCAGCAATCAGCCCCAGCATTTT. It is translated as CASRDSSNQPQHF. The chain joins TRBV11-2 to TRBJ1-5; weak D call: TRBD1 (6 bases). There are 13 residues in the CDR3. Germline V lookup: CDR1 SGHAT, CDR2 FQNNGV. The V and J ends lost 6 bases and 1 base respectively, with 7 bases between them.

The rearrangement links TRBV5-1 to TRBJ1-6, with 8 bases fitting TRBD1. Germline V gives CDR1 SGHRS, CDR2 YFSETQ. J lost 10 bases, V lost 1 base, and 10 bases had no gene match. CDR3 length: 16 amino acids. CDR3 residues: CASSLLSVQGESPLHF. The CDR3 DNA follows: TGCGCCAGCAGCTTGCTTTCGGTACAGGGGGAATCACCCCTCCACTTT.

Only a few counts were recorded for this clonotype. J is TRBJ2-3 and V is TRBV27, with D possibly being TRBD2 (6 bases). The CDR3 has 14 residues. The V and J ends lost 2 bases and 3 bases respectively, with 9 bases between them. Germline V CDR1 and CDR2: MNHEY, SMNVEV (reference sequence). CDR3 in DNA: TGTGCCAGCAGTTTAAGTCGGGGGACAGATACGCAGTATTTT. Translated, it gives CASSLSRGTDTQYF.

This clonotype was seen only a few times. The chain carries TRBV5-5 and TRBJ2-7; D possibly corresponds to TRBD1 (6 bases). Germline V gene sequence: CDR1 SGHKS, CDR2 YYEKEE (reference sequence). V shed 0 bases and J shed 0 bases, with 13 bases lying between them. CDR3 size: 16 residues. CDR3 protein: CASSLVVWDNSYEQYF. The CDR3 coding sequence is TGTGCCAGCAGCTTGGTTGTTTGGGACAACTCCTACGAGCAGTACTTC.

The chain is built from TRBV20-1 and TRBJ1-2, with TRBD1 matching 7 bases. Germline V gene lookup returns CDR1 DFQATT and CDR2 SNEGSKA (reference sequence). V shed 0 bases, J shed 5 bases, and the junction held 9 bases outside the gene matches. The CDR3 contains 15 residues. The CDR3 bases are TGCAGTGCTAGAGATCCGACACAGGGGTTGTATGGCTACACCTTC. Encoded protein: CSARDPTQGLYGYTF.

This rearrangement joins TRBV4-1 to TRBJ2-3; 10 bases align to TRBD2. Losses at the gene ends were 4 bases for V and 4 bases for J; bases not matched to a gene: 8. CDR1 and CDR2 (germline): MGHRA, YSYEKL. This CDR3 has 16 amino acids. The CDR3 is CASSPQAGGPADTQYF. In nucleotides, the CDR3 is TGCGCCAGCAGCCCCCAAGCGGGAGGGCCAGCAGATACGCAGTATTTT.